This passage covers 27 T cell receptor beta chains from one sample sequenced in a study of beta chain features in type 1 diabetes. The antigens for these receptors are not known. Study results and limitations: Shortening that was moderate but significant affected the TCRB CDR3s of Type 1 diabetes patients in all four CD4+ subsets.

Expressed TCRB transcripts were sequenced because the entire RNA isolate underwent reverse transcription. Some clones are missing from TCRdb's copy, which holds only in-frame ones; the method was immunoSEQ multiplex PCR. This table holds 150,000 to 190,000 clones, about a tenth found once. Sequenced input: central memory CD4+ T cells from blood. The receptor set was obtained from a man aged 25-45 years with type 1 diabetes.

The chain uses TRBV29-1 and TRBJ1-1, with D maybe TRBD1 (5 bases). Trimming cost V 4 bases and J 0 bases, with 9 bases left between them. The CDR3 has 13 residues. Germline V gene lookup returns CDR1 SQVTM and CDR2 ANQGSEA. CDR3 nucleotides: TGCAGCGTTGGACAGACCATGAACACTGAAGCTTTCTTT. As protein: CSVGQTMNTEAFF.

This rearrangement joins TRBV28 to TRBJ1-4; D remains unclear. The germline CDR1 and CDR2 sequences are MDHEN and SYDVKM. There are 14 residues in the CDR3. V shed 6 bases and J shed 8 bases, with 16 bases lying between them. Written as DNA, the CDR3 is TGTGCCAGCAGCTCGGGCCCCGGGAGGGAAAAACTGTTTTTT. Translated: CASSSGPGREKLFF.

The rearrangement links TRBV11-2 to TRBJ2-1; perhaps TRBD2 as D (6 bases). CDR1 SGHAT and CDR2 FQNNGV come from the germline V gene. V shed 1 base and J shed 2 bases, with 9 bases lying between them. There are 15 residues in the CDR3. The CDR3 DNA sequence: TGTGCCAGCAGCTTAGGATCGGGAGCCTACAATGAGCAGTTCTTC. Amino acids: CASSLGSGAYNEQFF.

This clone has more than one count but fewer than ten. This chain connects TRBV18 to TRBJ2-1; D ambiguous. Trimming removed 6 bases at V and 10 bases at J, with 28 bases between. Germline V gene data show CDR1 as KGHSH and CDR2 as LQKENI. There are 17 residues in the CDR3. CDR3 sequence (DNA): TGTGCCAGCTCTCCCGCGCCGCTGGGTGCCCCCACCGGGGAGCAGTTCTTC. Protein sequence: CASSPAPLGAPTGEQFF.

This clone was found a few times. The chain joins TRBV29-1 to TRBJ1-2, with no clear D. Germline assignment: CDR1 SQVTM and CDR2 ANQGSEA. V was cut by 0 bases and J by 5 bases, with 10 bases left in between. The CDR3 covers 13 residues. CDR3 nucleotide sequence: TGCAGCGTTGAAGAAGGGCGGGATTATGGCTACACCTTC. Encoded protein: CSVEEGRDYGYTF.

This clone was seen only a few times. The genes are TRBV6-5 and TRBJ2-1; D is undetermined. CDR1 MNHEY and CDR2 SVGAGI come from the germline V gene. The V gene lost 6 bases and the J gene lost 3 bases, with 6 bases spanning the gap. This CDR3 comprises 12 residues. Here the CDR3 reads CASSANYNEQFF. DNA of the CDR3: TGTGCCAGCAGCGCGAACTACAATGAGCAGTTCTTC.

This chain connects TRBV5-1 to TRBJ1-1; TRBD1 might be the D (5 bases). Germline-derived CDR1 and CDR2 are SGHRS and YFSETQ. V lost 2 bases, J lost 3 bases, and 17 bases lay in between. The CDR3 runs 16 residues. For the CDR3, the DNA is TGCGCCAGCAGCTTAGTTCACGGGGGTGGGGACACTGAAGCTTTCTTT. It specifies CASSLVHGGGDTEAFF.

There are a few counts of this clone. The V call is TRBV4-2, the J call TRBJ2-3, with 12 bases that match TRBD2. Germline V gene data show CDR1 as LGHNA and CDR2 as YNFKEQ. The CDR3 has 17 amino acids. V shed 1 base, J shed 4 bases, and the junction held 6 bases outside the gene matches. The DNA of the CDR3 is TGTGCCAGCAGCCAAGGAGGGCTAGCGGGAGGGGCAGATACGCAGTATTTT. Amino acids: CASSQGGLAGGADTQYF.

Only a few counts were recorded for this clone. This sample includes further DNA sequences coding for the same CDR3. This sequence joins TRBV19 and TRBJ2-1; D unclear. This CDR3 is 11 amino acids long. In germline, CDR1 is LNHDA, CDR2 SQIVND (reference sequence). V gave up 4 bases and J gave up 9 bases, with 7 bases separating them. Here the CDR3 reads CASSKRGEQFF. The CDR3 DNA sequence: TGTGCCAGTAGTAAACGAGGTGAGCAGTTCTTC.

The chain joins TRBV7-8 to TRBJ2-7, with 14 bases matching TRBD2. After removal of 5 bases from V and 6 bases from J, the junction contained 12 bases not matched to a gene. The CDR3 loop spans 17 amino acids. Germline loops: CDR1 SGHVS, CDR2 FQNEAQ. For the CDR3, the DNA is TGTGCCAGCAGCACTGGTCGACTAGCGGGAGGGTCCGGCGAGCAGTACTTC. Its translation is CASSTGRLAGGSGEQYF.

This clone occurred a few times. The chain has TRBV28 and TRBJ1-1; D unclear. The ends were cut back, 1 base at V and 1 base at J, with 4 bases in the middle. The germline V gene has CDR1 MDHEN and CDR2 SYDVKM. The CDR3 length is 13 residues. CDR3 sequence (DNA): TGTGCCAGCAGTTTATACAGGAACACTGAAGCTTTCTTT. Protein product: CASSLYRNTEAFF.

The V gene is TRBV12-2, the J gene TRBJ2-1; the DNA was not compared with TRBD2, the D call given in the table. TRBV12-2 is a pseudogene segment. The CDR3 extends over 14 amino acids. CDR3 bases: TGTGCAAGTCGCCCTGGACTAGCGGGAAATGAGCAGTTCTTC. It encodes CASRPGLAGNEQFF.

This clone was detected only a few times. This rearrangement joins TRBV18 to TRBJ2-2; D perhaps matches TRBD2 (5 bases). V shed 6 bases and J shed 1 base, with 15 bases lying between them. Germline V CDR1 and CDR2: KGHSH, LQKENI. This CDR3 is 16 amino acids long. Here the CDR3 DNA reads TGTGCCAGCTCCTTAGGTCTGGCGGGGAACACCGGGGAGCTGTTTTTT. It specifies CASSLGLAGNTGELFF.

This chain links TRBV19 with TRBJ2-3, with TRBD1 matching 10 bases. Germline lookup yields CDR1 LNHDA and CDR2 SQIVND (reference sequence). Trimming at V came to 7 bases and at J to 6 bases, leaving 4 bases not matched to a gene. The CDR3 extends over 13 amino acids. The CDR3 protein is CASIKTGGDTQYF. The CDR3 bases are TGTGCCAGTATTAAGACAGGGGGCGATACGCAGTATTTT.

In its sample, this clone was seen once. The V gene is TRBV29-1, the J gene TRBJ1-1; TRBD1 is a possible D gene (6 bases). Looked up from germline, CDR1 is SQVTM and CDR2 is ANQGSEA. V lost 7 bases and J lost 3, with 15 bases in between. CDR3 length: 13 amino acids. The CDR3 DNA reads as TGCAGCGGCGTGACAGGAGGCCACACTGAAGCTTTCTTT. Its protein is CSGVTGGHTEAFF.

V and J are TRBV19 and TRBJ1-1, with TRBD1 matching 7 bases. The CDR3 spans 13 residues. The germline V gene has CDR1 LNHDA and CDR2 SQIVND (reference sequence). Germline trimming cut 4 bases from V and 7 bases from J; bases unmatched to any gene: 6. The DNA for the CDR3 is TGTGCCAGTAGTAGCCGGGACAGCAATGAAGCTTTCTTT. It is translated as CASSSRDSNEAFF.

This clone was seen a handful of times. The chain combines TRBV28 with TRBJ2-7; 7 nucleotides align to TRBD2. J lost 6 bases, V lost 6 bases, and 8 bases had no gene match. The CDR3 loop spans 13 amino acids. Germline values: CDR1 MDHEN, CDR2 SYDVKM. The CDR3 here is CASRTGLWGEQYF. In DNA, the CDR3 is TGTGCCAGCAGGACGGGACTATGGGGCGAGCAGTACTTC. The full variable domain, its missing parts supplied by reference TRBV28 and TRBJ2-7, is DVKVTQSSRYLVKRTGEKVFLECVQDMDHENMFWYRQDPGLGLRLIYFSYDVKMKEKGDIPEGYSVSREKKERFSLILESASTNQTSMYLCASRTGLWGEQYFGPGTRLTVT.

This clone has just a few counts. This chain links TRBV4-1 with TRBJ2-7; 7 nucleotides match TRBD2. The CDR3 length is 17 residues. J gave up 1 base and V 0 bases, and 9 bases lay outside the gene matches. CDR1 and CDR2 (germline): MGHRA, YSYEKL. The CDR3 reads CASSQERRTSASYEQYF. The CDR3 nucleotides are TGCGCCAGCAGCCAAGAGCGTCGAACTAGCGCTTCCTACGAGCAGTACTTC.

The genes are TRBV5-5 and TRBJ1-1; D remains ambiguous. The CDR3 loop spans 14 amino acids. Germline CDR1 is SGHKS and CDR2 is YYEKEE (reference sequence). V shed 0 bases and J shed 1 base, with 7 bases lying between them. CDR3 sequence reads: CASSLDPQNTEAFF. The CDR3, as DNA: TGTGCCAGCAGCTTGGATCCCCAGAACACTGAAGCTTTCTTT.

The chain links TRBV9 to TRBJ2-7; TRBD1 aligns across 12 bases. Per germline, CDR1 SGDLS and CDR2 YYNGEE. The V segment lost 3 bases and the J segment 7 bases; nucleotides outside the gene matches: 5. There are 14 residues in the CDR3. The CDR3 DNA reads as TGTGCCAGCAGCGCCGGGACAGGGGGCCTGGAGCAGTACTTC. This translates into CASSAGTGGLEQYF.

The chain is built from TRBV5-4 and TRBJ2-7; 7 bases align to TRBD2. J was trimmed by 6 bases and V by 0 bases; bases with no gene match: 15. CDR3 size: 17 residues. Germline V gene sequence: CDR1 SGHNT, CDR2 YYREEE (reference sequence). CDR3 sequence (DNA): TGTGCCAGCAGCTTGGACACCTATCGGACTAGAGCCGGCGAGCAGTACTTC. This encodes CASSLDTYRTRAGEQYF.

J is TRBJ2-7 and V is TRBV12-5, with D possibly matching TRBD2 (5 bases). Between the trimmed V and J ends, which lost 1 base and 3 bases, there was a span of 7 bases. CDR1 is LGHNT, CDR2 FRNRAP, per germline. The CDR3 has 13 residues. The CDR3 here is CASGLGRGYEQYF. The CDR3 nucleotides read TGTGCTAGTGGTTTGGGACGGGGCTACGAGCAGTACTTC.

The sample holds a few counts of this clone. The V and J genes are TRBV30 and TRBJ1-4, with 7 bases lining up with TRBD1. Germline V gene sequence: CDR1 GTSNPN, CDR2 SVGIG (reference sequence). J lost 7 bases, V lost 4 bases, and 3 bases had no gene match. The length of the CDR3 is 12 residues. Written as DNA, the CDR3 is TGTGCCTGGACCCGACAGGGTGAAAAACTGTTTTTT. As protein: CAWTRQGEKLFF. Full variable domain (missing parts from reference TRBV30 and TRBJ1-4): SQTIHQWPATLVQPVGSPLSLECTVEGTSNPNLYWYRQAAGRGLQLLFYSVGIGQISSEVPQNLSASRPQDRQFILSSKKLLLSDSGFYLCAWTRQGEKLFFGSGTQLSVL.

This clone came up a few times. The rearrangement links TRBV4-2 to TRBJ1-1, with a tentative D call TRBD1 (6 bases). V was trimmed by 4 bases and J by 1 base, leaving 7 bases between them. The germline CDR1 and CDR2 sequences are LGHNA and YNFKEQ. The CDR3 length is 13 residues. This CDR3 is CASSRQENTEAFF. The CDR3 region has the DNA TGTGCCAGCAGCCGACAGGAGAACACTGAAGCTTTCTTT.

Details on this clone: The same CDR3 arises from other DNA sequences in this sample as well. CDR3 sequence (DNA): TGTGCCAGCACCGGCGGCGGAGATACGCAGTATTTT. Protein product: CASTGGGDTQYF. The rearrangement joins TRBV6-5 to TRBJ2-3, with D unclear. Per the germline V gene, CDR1 is MNHEY and CDR2 is SVGAGI. The CDR3 is 12 residues long. The V gene lost 7 bases and the J gene lost 5 bases, with 10 bases spanning the gap.

The chain carries TRBV2 and TRBJ2-7; D remains unclear. From germline, CDR1 is SNHLY and CDR2 FYNNEI. V was cut by 0 bases and J by 4 bases, with 7 bases left in between. The CDR3 extends over 13 amino acids. CDR3 in amino acids: CASSEARGYEQYF. The CDR3 DNA reads as TGTGCCAGCAGTGAAGCCCGAGGATACGAGCAGTACTTC.

This clone was detected a few times. The V call is TRBV2, the J call TRBJ2-7, with a possible D match to TRBD1 (6 bases). Germline V gene sequence: CDR1 SNHLY, CDR2 FYNNEI. The CDR3 totals 14 residues. Trimming left V 2 bases short and J 4 bases short, with 12 bases between. The CDR3 region is CASSENRDNYEQYF. The CDR3 DNA follows: TGTGCCAGCAGTGAAAATCGGGACAATTACGAGCAGTACTTC.